The source of this T cell receptor beta chain is a study of T cell changes during pregnancy in multiple sclerosis. This CDR3 has 16 residues. The junction had 8 bases not matched to a gene; V was cut back by 4 bases and J by 1 base. Germline-derived CDR1 and CDR2 are SGHRS and YFSETQ. Some clones are missing from TCRdb's copy, which holds only in-frame ones; the method was immunoSEQ multiplex PCR. This table holds about 40,000 clones, over 80% found once. This chain joins TRBV5-1 and TRBJ1-1, with TRBD1 matching over 9 bases. This receptor was obtained from a female donor in good health, enrolled as a control in a pregnancy study. The sequencing here drew on CD4+ T cells from peripheral blood mononuclear cells, taken in the third trimester of pregnancy. DNA of the CDR3: TGCGCCAGCAGCCCGGGACAGGGTCTTCGGAACACTGAAGCTTTCTTT. Its translation: CASSPGQGLRNTEAFF.